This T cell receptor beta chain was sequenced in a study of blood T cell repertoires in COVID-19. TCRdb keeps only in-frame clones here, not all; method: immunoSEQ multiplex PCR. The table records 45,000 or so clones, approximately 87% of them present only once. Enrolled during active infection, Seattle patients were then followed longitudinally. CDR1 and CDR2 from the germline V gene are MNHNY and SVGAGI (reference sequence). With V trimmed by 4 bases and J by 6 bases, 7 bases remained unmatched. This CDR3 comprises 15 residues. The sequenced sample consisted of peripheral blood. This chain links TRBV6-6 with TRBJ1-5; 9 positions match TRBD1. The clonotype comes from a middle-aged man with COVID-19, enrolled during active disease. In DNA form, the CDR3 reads TGTGCCAGCAGTTCGAACGGACAGGGGAGTCAGCCCCAGCATTTT. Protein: CASSSNGQGSQPQHF.